A single T cell receptor (beta chain) is shown here with its context. The data are from a study of T cells in Graves' hyperthyroidism and ophthalmopathy. This CDR3 is 17 amino acids long. With V trimmed by 0 bases and J by 1 base, 5 bases remained unmatched. Germline CDR1 is MNHEY and CDR2 is SVGAGI. Using RNA transcripts as the source, TCR beta CDR3 regions were amplified. Initially, a first-round RT-PCR of the TCR CDR3 employed the HTBI primer set. TCRdb re-derived calls from the multiplex PCR reads in MiXCR, one entry per CDR3 protein. The top ten clones hold 9.5% to 15% of a sample with hundreds of thousands of distinct CDR3 sequences, 13% to 15% of them seen once.

The source is a woman in her 50s with Graves' ophthalmopathy. V usage is TRBV6-5 and J usage is TRBJ2-7; TRBD2 matches 11 bases. Input material: blood. CDR3 protein: CASSYSATSGSSYEQYF. The CDR3 DNA sequence: TGTGCCAGCAGTTACTCAGCAACTAGCGGGAGTTCCTACGAGCAGTACTTC.